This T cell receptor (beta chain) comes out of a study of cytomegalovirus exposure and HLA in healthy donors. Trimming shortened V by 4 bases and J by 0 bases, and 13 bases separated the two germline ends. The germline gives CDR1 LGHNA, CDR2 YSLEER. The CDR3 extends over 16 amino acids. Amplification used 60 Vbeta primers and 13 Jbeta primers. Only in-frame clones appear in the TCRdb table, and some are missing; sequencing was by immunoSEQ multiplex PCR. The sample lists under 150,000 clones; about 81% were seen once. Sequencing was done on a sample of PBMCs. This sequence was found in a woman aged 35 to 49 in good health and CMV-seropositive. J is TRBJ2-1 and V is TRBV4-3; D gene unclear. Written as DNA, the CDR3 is TGCGCCAGCAGCCGATTAGACCGGAGCTCCTACAATGAGCAGTTCTTC. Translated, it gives CASSRLDRSSYNEQFF.